Shown below are 23 T cell receptor beta chains from a single sample sequenced in a study of identifying expanded T cells in peripheral blood. The repertoire was sequenced with immunoSEQ multiplex PCR; TCRdb's copy has only in-frame clones and lacks some. Counted here are roughly 82,000 clones, roughly four fifths occurring once; the ten biggest clones make up 15% to 20%. Sequencing was done on a sample of blood. The receptors were gathered from a person aged 18 to 75 in good health.

This clone came up a few times. The J gene is TRBJ1-2, the V gene TRBV2, with D hard to call. The CDR3 loop spans 12 amino acids. Germline CDR1 and CDR2: SNHLY and FYNNEI. The V end lost 10 bases, the J end lost 5 bases, and 14 bases lay between the germline ends. In DNA, the CDR3 is TGTGCCATCACCCTGGTAGAGTATGGCTACACCTTC. Protein: CAITLVEYGYTF.

This clone was seen a single time. The rearrangement links TRBV29-1 to TRBJ1-3; D may be TRBD1 (6 bases). This CDR3 is 17 amino acids long. CDR1 is SQVTM, CDR2 ANQGSEA, per germline. Trimming took off 5 bases at V and 4 bases at J, with 24 bases between the two ends. The CDR3 here is CSVSPTEQGGKGNTIYF. The CDR3 bases are TGCAGCGTTTCGCCTACCGAACAGGGCGGGAAGGGAAACACCATATATTTT.

This chain connects TRBV19 to TRBJ1-1; 7 nucleotides agree with TRBD1. Trimming removed 5 bases from V and 4 bases from J; junction bases left unmatched: 7. CDR3 length: 14 residues. Per germline, CDR1 LNHDA and CDR2 SQIVND (reference sequence). CDR3 in DNA: TGTGCCAGTAGTTCTAGACAGGGATCCACTGAAGCTTTCTTT. Residues: CASSSRQGSTEAFF.

The gene calls are TRBV7-8 and TRBJ2-2; D possibly corresponds to TRBD1 (5 bases). Trimming removed 2 bases at V and 5 bases at J, with 12 bases between. This CDR3 is built from 15 residues. Germline CDR1 SGHVS, CDR2 FQNEAQ. The CDR3 protein is CASSLLRVETGELFF. CDR3 DNA: TGTGCCAGCAGCTTACTCAGGGTCGAAACCGGGGAGCTGTTTTTT.

This chain uses TRBV6-5 with TRBJ1-1, with TRBD1 identical over 7 bases. The CDR3 spans 13 residues. The V gene's germline CDR1 is MNHEY and CDR2 SVGAGI. The trim removed 6 bases at V and 4 bases at J, leaving 5 bases unmatched. The chain's CDR3 is CASRKTGTTEAFF. In DNA, the CDR3 is TGTGCCAGCAGGAAGACAGGGACCACTGAAGCTTTCTTT.

This clone has just a few counts. V and J are TRBV7-2 and TRBJ2-1, with D tentatively TRBD1 (6 bases). This CDR3 is built from 15 residues. Trimming removed 1 base from V and 9 bases from J, with 16 bases in between. The germline CDR1 and CDR2 sequences are SGHTA and FQGNSA. Here the CDR3 reads CASSLDNREGGEQFF. DNA of the CDR3: TGTGCCAGCAGCTTAGACAATAGAGAAGGGGGTGAGCAGTTCTTC.

This clone was detected only a few times. The V gene is TRBV7-3, the J gene TRBJ2-3; a possible D gene is TRBD1 (6 bases). Germline CDR1 SGHTA, CDR2 FQGTGA. The CDR3 loop spans 16 amino acids. V was trimmed by 5 bases and J by 4 bases, leaving 19 bases between them. CDR3 sequence (DNA): TGTGCCAGCAGCCTAAAAACAGGGATTGGGGCAGATACGCAGTATTTT. Translated: CASSLKTGIGADTQYF.

The chain recombines TRBV6-5 with TRBJ1-5; 8 bases line up with TRBD1. V lost 5 bases to trimming and J lost 0 bases; unmatched junction nucleotides: 3. The CDR3 length is 15 residues. Looked up from germline, CDR1 is MNHEY and CDR2 is SVGAGI. The CDR3 loop is CASSPTGASNQPQHF. CDR3 DNA: TGTGCCAGCAGTCCGACAGGGGCTAGCAATCAGCCCCAGCATTTT.

The chain recombines TRBV6-5 with TRBJ2-7; unclear D gene. The CDR3 is 12 residues long. Germline assignment: CDR1 MNHEY and CDR2 SVGAGI. Trimming cost V 11 bases and J 3 bases, with 14 bases left between them. Here the CDR3 DNA reads TGTGCCGCCCGAGGTTCGGTCTACGAGCAGTACTTC. Translation gives CAARGSVYEQYF.

The chain employs TRBV6-5 and TRBJ1-5; no reliable D call. The ends were cut back, 6 bases at V and 6 bases at J, with 18 bases in the middle. Germline V gene data show CDR1 as MNHEY and CDR2 as SVGAGI. The CDR3 totals 15 residues. In DNA form, the CDR3 reads TGTGCCAGCAGATTTACTTGGGAGGTGGGTCAGCCCCAGCATTTT. Its protein product is CASRFTWEVGQPQHF.

The rearrangement joins TRBV30 to TRBJ1-1, with D unresolved. Germline CDR1 is GTSNPN and CDR2 is SVGIG (reference sequence). This CDR3 has 13 amino acids. CDR3 DNA sequence: TGTGCGCAGTCGATCACTCGGGACACTGAAGCTTTCTTT. The encoded protein is CAQSITRDTEAFF.

This clone was detected only a few times. V and J are TRBV2 and TRBJ1-1; TRBD1 agrees at 8 bases. The germline gives CDR1 SNHLY, CDR2 FYNNEI. The CDR3 covers 15 residues. V dropped 7 bases and J dropped 4; count of bases not matched to a gene: 11. CDR3 protein: CASTGAGGAGTEAFF. The DNA for the CDR3 is TGTGCCAGCACAGGGGCAGGGGGCGCAGGCACTGAAGCTTTCTTT.

This clone was found a few times. The V gene is TRBV27, the J gene TRBJ2-7; D is possibly TRBD2 (5 bases). The CDR3 runs 15 residues. Germline V gene sequence: CDR1 MNHEY, CDR2 SMNVEV (reference sequence). V lost 5 bases and J 2 bases, leaving 16 bases between the germline ends. CDR3 region: CASSTTTTLTYEQYF. In DNA, the CDR3 is TGTGCCAGCAGTACGACTACGACTCTCACCTACGAGCAGTACTTC.

This clone was picked up one time. The V and J genes are TRBV27 and TRBJ2-2, with 7 bases fitting TRBD2. V lost 5 bases to trimming and J lost 4 bases; unmatched junction nucleotides: 19. Germline V gene data show CDR1 as MNHEY and CDR2 as SMNVEV (reference sequence). This CDR3 has 19 residues. CDR3 in DNA: TGTGCCAGCAGTCCCGTAACCCCGCCCGGCACGGGAGGCACCGGGGAGCTGTTTTTT. It yields the protein CASSPVTPPGTGGTGELFF.

V usage is TRBV4-1 and J usage is TRBJ2-4; D might be TRBD2 (5 bases). Trimming stripped 1 base from V and 5 bases from J, with 15 bases between. Per the germline V gene, CDR1 is MGHRA and CDR2 is YSYEKL. The CDR3 is 16 residues long. DNA for the CDR3: TGCGCCAGCAGCCAAGCCCTACAAGGGAGTGAAAACATTCAGTACTTC. Translating gives CASSQALQGSENIQYF.

The genes are TRBV7-3 and TRBJ2-5; D is undetermined. V gave up 5 bases and J gave up 0 bases, with 7 bases separating them. Per the germline V gene, CDR1 is SGHTA and CDR2 is FQGTGA. This CDR3 comprises 13 residues. Written as DNA, the CDR3 is TGTGCCAGCAGCCCATCGAACCAAGAGACCCAGTACTTC. Amino acids: CASSPSNQETQYF.

The chain recombines TRBV27 with TRBJ1-5, with 7 bases identical to TRBD1. From germline, CDR1 is MNHEY and CDR2 SMNVEV (reference sequence). This CDR3 spans 14 amino acids. V was clipped by 3 bases and J by 7 bases; unmatched bases: 6. The CDR3 DNA reads TGTGCCAGCAGTTTGGCAGGGGGAGGGCAGCCCCAGCATTTT. This codes for CASSLAGGGQPQHF.

Comment on this clone: One end of the junction varies from germline; a read error may be responsible. The chain carries TRBV28 and TRBJ2-2, with D tentatively TRBD1 (5 bases). The CDR3 loop spans 16 amino acids. CDR1 and CDR2 (germline): MDHEN, SYDVKM. The CDR3 nucleotides are TGTGCCAGCAGTTTATTGGGTCAGGGAAACATCGGGGAGCTGTTTTTT. It translates to CASSLLGQGNIGELFF.

The chain has TRBV5-1 and TRBJ1-5; tentative D call: TRBD1 (5 bases). This CDR3 region has 14 residues. Germline lookup yields CDR1 SGHRS and CDR2 YFSETQ. Between the trimmed V and J ends, which lost 2 bases and 2 bases, there was a span of 8 bases. This CDR3 is CASSLLGGNQPQHF. The CDR3 DNA reads as TGCGCCAGCAGCTTATTAGGGGGCAATCAGCCCCAGCATTTT. The full variable domain, with the rest looked up from reference TRBV5-1 and TRBJ1-5, is KAGVTQTPRYLIKTRGQQVTLSCSPISGHRSVSWYQQTPGQGLQFLFEYFSETQRNKGNFPGRFSGRQFSNSRSEMNVSTLELGDSALYLCASSLLGGNQPQHFGDGTRLSIL.

This clone has only one observation. The genes are TRBV28 and TRBJ1-2; D is perhaps TRBD1 (5 bases). This CDR3 comprises 14 residues. Germline V gene lookup returns CDR1 MDHEN and CDR2 SYDVKM. The ends were cut back, 6 bases at V and 1 base at J, with 12 bases in the middle. DNA of the CDR3: TGTGCCAGCAGCCGGGACCTGGGTAACTATGGCTACACCTTC. It is translated as CASSRDLGNYGYTF.

This sequence joins TRBV7-9 and TRBJ1-1; D is possibly TRBD1 (5 bases). The CDR3 loop spans 14 amino acids. Germline CDR1 is SEHNR and CDR2 is FQNEAQ (reference sequence). Trimming pared 5 bases from V and 3 bases from J, leaving 13 bases between. The CDR3 loop reads CASSLGTRDTEAFF. CDR3 nucleotides: TGTGCCAGCAGCCTAGGGACCCGGGACACTGAAGCTTTCTTT.

This chain uses TRBV11-1 with TRBJ2-3; a weak D match, TRBD2 (6 bases). CDR3 length: 15 amino acids. The ends were cut back, 4 bases at V and 2 bases at J, with 13 bases in the middle. Germline V gene data show CDR1 as SGHAT and CDR2 as FQDESV (reference sequence). The CDR3 DNA reads TGTGCCAGCAGCTGGGCGGGGATCCCCACAGATACGCAGTATTTT. Its translation is CASSWAGIPTDTQYF.

The CDR3 DNA is TGTGCCAGCAGTGACCGCAGGGGTGATGAAAAACTGTTTTTT. This sequence encodes CASSDRRGDEKLFF. V usage is TRBV2 and J usage is TRBJ1-4; D may be TRBD1 (6 bases). The V gene's germline CDR1 is SNHLY and CDR2 FYNNEI. The CDR3 is 14 residues long. V dropped 3 bases and J dropped 6 bases, with 11 bases sitting between them. The full variable domain, with the rest looked up from reference TRBV2 and TRBJ1-4, is EPEVTQTPSHQVTQMGQEVILRCVPISNHLYFYWYRQILGQKVEFLVSFYNNEISEKSEIFDDQFSVERPDGSNFTLKIRSTKLEDSAMYFCASSDRRGDEKLFFGSGTQLSVL.